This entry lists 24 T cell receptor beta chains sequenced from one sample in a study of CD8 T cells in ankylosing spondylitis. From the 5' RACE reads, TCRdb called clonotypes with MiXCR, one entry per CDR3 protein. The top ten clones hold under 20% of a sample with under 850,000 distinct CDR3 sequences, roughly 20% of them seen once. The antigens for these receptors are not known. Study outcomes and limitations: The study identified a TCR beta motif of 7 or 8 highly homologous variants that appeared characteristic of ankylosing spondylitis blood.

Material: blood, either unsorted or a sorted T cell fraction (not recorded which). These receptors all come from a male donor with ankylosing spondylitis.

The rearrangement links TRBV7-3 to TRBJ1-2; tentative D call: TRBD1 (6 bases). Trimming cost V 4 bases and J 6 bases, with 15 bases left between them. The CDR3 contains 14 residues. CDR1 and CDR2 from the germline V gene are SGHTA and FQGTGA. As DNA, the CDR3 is TGTGCCAGCAGCTCCCTCGGACAGCCCAATGGCTACACCTTC. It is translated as CASSSLGQPNGYTF.

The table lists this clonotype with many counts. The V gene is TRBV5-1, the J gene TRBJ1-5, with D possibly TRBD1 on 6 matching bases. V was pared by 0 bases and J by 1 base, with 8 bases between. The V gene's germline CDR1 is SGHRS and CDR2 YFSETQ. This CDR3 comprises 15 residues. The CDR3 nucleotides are TGCGCCAGCAGCTTGGCAGGGGAAAGCAATCAGCCCCAGCATTTT. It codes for CASSLAGESNQPQHF.

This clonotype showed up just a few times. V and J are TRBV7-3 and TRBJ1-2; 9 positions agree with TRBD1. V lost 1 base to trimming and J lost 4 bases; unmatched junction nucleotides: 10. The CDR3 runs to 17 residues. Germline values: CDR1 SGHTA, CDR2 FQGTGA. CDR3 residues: CASSLRRRDRVGYGYTF. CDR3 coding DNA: TGTGCCAGCAGCTTAAGGCGGCGGGACAGGGTAGGCTATGGCTACACCTTC.

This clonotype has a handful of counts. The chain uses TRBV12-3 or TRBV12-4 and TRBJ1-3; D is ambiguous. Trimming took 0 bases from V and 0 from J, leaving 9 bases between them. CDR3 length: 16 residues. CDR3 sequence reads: CASSLAGFVSGNTIYF. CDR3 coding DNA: TGTGCCAGCAGTTTAGCCGGCTTCGTCTCTGGAAACACCATATATTTT.

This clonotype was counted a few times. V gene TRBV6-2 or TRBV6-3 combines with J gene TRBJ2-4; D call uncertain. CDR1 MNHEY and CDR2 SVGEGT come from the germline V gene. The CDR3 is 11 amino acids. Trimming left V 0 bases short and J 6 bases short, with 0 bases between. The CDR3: CASSYSNIQYF. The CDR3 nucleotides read TGTGCCAGCAGTTACTCAAACATTCAGTACTTC.

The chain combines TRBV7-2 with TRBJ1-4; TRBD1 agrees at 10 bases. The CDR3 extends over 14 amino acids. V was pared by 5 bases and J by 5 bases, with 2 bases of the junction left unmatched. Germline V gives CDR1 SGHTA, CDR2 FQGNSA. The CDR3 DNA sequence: TGTGCCAGCAGCAAGGACAGGGGGAATGAAAAACTGTTTTTT. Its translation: CASSKDRGNEKLFF.

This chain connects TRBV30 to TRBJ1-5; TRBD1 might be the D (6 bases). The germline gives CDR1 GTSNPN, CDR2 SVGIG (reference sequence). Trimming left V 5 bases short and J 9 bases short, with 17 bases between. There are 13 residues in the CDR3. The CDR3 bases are TGTGCCTGGGCTACAGGGCCCGAACGGCCCCAGCATTTT. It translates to CAWATGPERPQHF.

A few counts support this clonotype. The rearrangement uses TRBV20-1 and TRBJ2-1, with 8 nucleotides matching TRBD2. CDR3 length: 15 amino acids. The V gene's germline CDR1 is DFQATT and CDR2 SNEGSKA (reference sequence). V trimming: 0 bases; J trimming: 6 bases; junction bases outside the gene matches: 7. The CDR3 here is CSARDVTSGLNEQFF. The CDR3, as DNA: TGCAGTGCTAGAGATGTAACTAGCGGTCTCAATGAGCAGTTCTTC.

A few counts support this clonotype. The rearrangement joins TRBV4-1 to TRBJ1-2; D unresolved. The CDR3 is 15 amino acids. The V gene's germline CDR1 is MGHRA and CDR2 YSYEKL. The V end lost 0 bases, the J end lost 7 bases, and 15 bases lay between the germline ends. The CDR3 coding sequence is TGCGCCAGCAGCCAAGAGTCCATAGATATAAGTGGCTACACCTTC. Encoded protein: CASSQESIDISGYTF.

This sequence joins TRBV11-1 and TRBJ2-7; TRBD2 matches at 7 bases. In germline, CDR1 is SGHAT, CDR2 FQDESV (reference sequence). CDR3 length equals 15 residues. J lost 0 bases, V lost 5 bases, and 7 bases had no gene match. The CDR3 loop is CASSAREGHSYEQYF. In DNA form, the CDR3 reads TGTGCCAGCAGCGCCAGGGAGGGCCACTCCTACGAGCAGTACTTC.

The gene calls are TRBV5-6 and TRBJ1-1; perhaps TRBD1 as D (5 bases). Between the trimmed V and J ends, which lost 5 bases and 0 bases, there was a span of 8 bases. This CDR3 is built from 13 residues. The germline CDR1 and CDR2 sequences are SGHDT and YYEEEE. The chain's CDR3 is CASRTRVNTEAFF. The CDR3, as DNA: TGTGCCAGCAGAACCAGGGTGAACACTGAAGCTTTCTTT.

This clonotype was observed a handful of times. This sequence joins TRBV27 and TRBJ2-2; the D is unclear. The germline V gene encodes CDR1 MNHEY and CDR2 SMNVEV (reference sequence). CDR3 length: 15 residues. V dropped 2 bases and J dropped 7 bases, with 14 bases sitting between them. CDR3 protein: CASSLGVLEGGELFF. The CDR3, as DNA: TGTGCCAGCAGTTTAGGCGTCTTGGAAGGCGGGGAGCTGTTTTTT.

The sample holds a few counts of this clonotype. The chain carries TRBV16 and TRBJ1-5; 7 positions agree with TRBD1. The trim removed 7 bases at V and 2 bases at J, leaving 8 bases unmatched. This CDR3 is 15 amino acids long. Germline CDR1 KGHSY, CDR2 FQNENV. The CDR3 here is CASIRGDRGNQPQHF. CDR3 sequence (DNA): TGTGCCAGCATACGGGGGGACAGAGGCAATCAGCCCCAGCATTTT.

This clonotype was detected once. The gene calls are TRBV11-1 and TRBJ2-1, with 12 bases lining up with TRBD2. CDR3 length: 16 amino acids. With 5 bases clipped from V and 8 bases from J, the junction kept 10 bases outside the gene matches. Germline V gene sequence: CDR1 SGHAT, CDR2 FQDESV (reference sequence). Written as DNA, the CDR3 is TGTGCCAGCAGCGCCCGCCTAGCGGGAGGGCCCTATGAGCAGTTCTTC. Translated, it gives CASSARLAGGPYEQFF.

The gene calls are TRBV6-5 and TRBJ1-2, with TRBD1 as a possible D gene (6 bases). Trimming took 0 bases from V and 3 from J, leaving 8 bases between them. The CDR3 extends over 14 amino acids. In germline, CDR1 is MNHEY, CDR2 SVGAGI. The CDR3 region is CASSYSGGDYGYTF. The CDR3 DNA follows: TGTGCCAGCAGTTACTCAGGGGGTGACTATGGCTACACCTTC.

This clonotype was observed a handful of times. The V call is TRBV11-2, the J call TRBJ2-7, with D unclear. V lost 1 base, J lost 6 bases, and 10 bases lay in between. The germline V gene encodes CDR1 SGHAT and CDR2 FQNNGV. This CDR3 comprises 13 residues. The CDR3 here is CASSLGLLFEQYF. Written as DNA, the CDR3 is TGTGCCAGCAGCTTAGGGCTCCTCTTCGAGCAGTACTTC. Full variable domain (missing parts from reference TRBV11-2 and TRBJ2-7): EAGVAQSPRYKIIEKRQSVAFWCNPISGHATLYWYQQILGQGPKLLIQFQNNGVVDDSQLPKDRFSAERLKGVDSTLKIQPAKLEDSAVYLCASSLGLLFEQYFGPGTRLTVT.

CDR3 nucleotides: TGTGCCAGCAGCGCCCCGGGACAGGGTAACTATGGCTACACCTTC. Its protein product is CASSAPGQGNYGYTF. The genes are TRBV9 and TRBJ1-2, with 9 nucleotides matching TRBD1. V trimming: 3 bases; J trimming: 1 base; junction bases outside the gene matches: 4. Germline CDR1 SGDLS, CDR2 YYNGEE. This CDR3 region has 15 residues.

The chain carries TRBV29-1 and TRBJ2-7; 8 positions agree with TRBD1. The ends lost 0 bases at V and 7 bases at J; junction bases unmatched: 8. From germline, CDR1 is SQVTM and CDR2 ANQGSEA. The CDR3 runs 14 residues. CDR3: CSVEDYSGQGEQYF. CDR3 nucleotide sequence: TGCAGCGTTGAAGATTATTCAGGACAGGGAGAGCAGTACTTC.

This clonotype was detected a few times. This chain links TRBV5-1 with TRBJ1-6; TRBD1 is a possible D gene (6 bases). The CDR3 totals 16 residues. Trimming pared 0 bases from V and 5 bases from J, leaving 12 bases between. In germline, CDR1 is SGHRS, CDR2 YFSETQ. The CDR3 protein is CASSLEGGLNNSPLHF. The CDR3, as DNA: TGCGCCAGCAGCTTGGAGGGGGGGCTAAATAATTCACCCCTCCACTTT.

The chain's CDR3 is CASTFSTVNTEAFF. The CDR3 bases are TGTGCCAGCACCTTCAGCACAGTGAACACTGAAGCTTTCTTT. The chain carries TRBV12-3 or TRBV12-4 and TRBJ1-1; no reliable D call. Deletions cut 7 bases from V and 0 bases from J, with 12 bases between. This CDR3 has 14 residues.

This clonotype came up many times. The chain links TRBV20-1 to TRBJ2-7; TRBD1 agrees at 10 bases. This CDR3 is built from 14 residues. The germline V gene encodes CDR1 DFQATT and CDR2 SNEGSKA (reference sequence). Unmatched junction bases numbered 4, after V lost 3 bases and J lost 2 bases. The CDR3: CSASSGTGAYEQYF. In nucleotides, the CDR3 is TGCAGTGCTAGTTCCGGGACAGGGGCCTACGAGCAGTACTTC.

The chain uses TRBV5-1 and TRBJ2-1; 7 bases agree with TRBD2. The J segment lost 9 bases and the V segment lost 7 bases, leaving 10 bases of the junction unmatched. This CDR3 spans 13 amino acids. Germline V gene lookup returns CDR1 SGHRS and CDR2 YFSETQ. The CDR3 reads CASWGGEAPEQFF. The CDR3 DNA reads TGCGCCAGCTGGGGGGGGGAGGCCCCTGAGCAGTTCTTC. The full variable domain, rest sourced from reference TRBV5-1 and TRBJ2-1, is KAGVTQTPRYLIKTRGQQVTLSCSPISGHRSVSWYQQTPGQGLQFLFEYFSETQRNKGNFPGRFSGRQFSNSRSEMNVSTLELGDSALYLCASWGGEAPEQFFGPGTRLTVL.

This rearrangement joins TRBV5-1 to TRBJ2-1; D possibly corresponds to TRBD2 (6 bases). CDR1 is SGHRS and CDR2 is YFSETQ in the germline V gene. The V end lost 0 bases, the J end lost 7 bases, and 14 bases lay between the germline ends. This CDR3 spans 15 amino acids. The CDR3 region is CASSLAAGRGNEQFF. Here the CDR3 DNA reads TGCGCCAGCAGCTTGGCGGCGGGACGGGGGAATGAGCAGTTCTTC.

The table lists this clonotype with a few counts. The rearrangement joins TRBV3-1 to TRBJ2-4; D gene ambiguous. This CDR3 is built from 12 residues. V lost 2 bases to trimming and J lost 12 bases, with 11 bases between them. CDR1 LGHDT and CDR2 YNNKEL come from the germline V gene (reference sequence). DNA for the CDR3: TGTGCCAGCAGCCAACAGACGGGTCGTCAGTACTTC. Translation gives CASSQQTGRQYF.